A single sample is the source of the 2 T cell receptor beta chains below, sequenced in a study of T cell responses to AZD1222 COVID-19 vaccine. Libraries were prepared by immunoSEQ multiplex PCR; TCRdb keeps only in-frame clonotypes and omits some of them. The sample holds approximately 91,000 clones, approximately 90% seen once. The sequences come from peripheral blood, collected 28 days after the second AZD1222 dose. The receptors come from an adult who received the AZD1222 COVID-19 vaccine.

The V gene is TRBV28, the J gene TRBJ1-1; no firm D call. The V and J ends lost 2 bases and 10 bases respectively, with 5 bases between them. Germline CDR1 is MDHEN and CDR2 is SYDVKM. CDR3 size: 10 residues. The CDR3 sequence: CASSLEGAFF. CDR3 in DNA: TGTGCCAGCAGTTTAGAGGGAGCTTTCTTT.

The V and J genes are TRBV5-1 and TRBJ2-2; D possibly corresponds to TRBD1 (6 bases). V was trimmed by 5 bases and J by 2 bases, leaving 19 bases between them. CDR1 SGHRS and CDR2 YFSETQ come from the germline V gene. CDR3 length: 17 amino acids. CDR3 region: CASSWGPVGHNTGELFF. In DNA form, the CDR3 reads TGCGCCAGCAGTTGGGGGCCGGTGGGCCATAACACCGGGGAGCTGTTTTTT.